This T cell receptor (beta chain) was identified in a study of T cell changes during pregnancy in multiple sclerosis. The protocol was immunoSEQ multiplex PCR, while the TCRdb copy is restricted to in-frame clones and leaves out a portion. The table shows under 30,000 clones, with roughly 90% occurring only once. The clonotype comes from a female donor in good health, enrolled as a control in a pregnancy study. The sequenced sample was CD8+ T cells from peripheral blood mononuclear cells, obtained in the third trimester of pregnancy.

Here the CDR3 DNA reads TGTGCCAGCAGCCATCCGGGACAGGGGATTTACGAGCAGTACTTC. Its translation: CASSHPGQGIYEQYF. This sequence joins TRBV6-5 and TRBJ2-7, with TRBD1 matching 10 bases. Trimming took 6 bases from V and 4 from J; bases not matched to a gene: 9. This CDR3 region has 15 residues. The germline V gene encodes CDR1 MNHEY and CDR2 SVGAGI.